This entry is about one TCR beta chain. The data originate from a study of cytotoxic CD8 clonotypes in ibrutinib-treated CLL. At the level of the study: Response samples were obtained once patients had received a median approximately 11 months of treatment, range 6 to 36.

The CDR3 has 12 amino acids. Germline V gene lookup returns CDR1 GTSNPN and CDR2 SVGIG (reference sequence). J was trimmed by 10 bases and V by 2 bases; bases with no gene match: 7. Some clones are missing from TCRdb's copy, which holds only in-frame ones; the method was immunoSEQ multiplex PCR. Among about 60,000 clones, 50% to 65% were seen once, and the ten largest hold 24%. The clonotype was recovered from a human donor with chronic lymphocytic leukemia. The starting material was PBMCs, obtained at disease progression, from a patient treated with ibrutinib. The chain recombines TRBV30 with TRBJ1-2; 7 nucleotides match TRBD1. CDR3 loop: CAWSLTGLFYTF. The CDR3 coding sequence is TGTGCCTGGAGTTTGACAGGGCTGTTCTACACCTTC.